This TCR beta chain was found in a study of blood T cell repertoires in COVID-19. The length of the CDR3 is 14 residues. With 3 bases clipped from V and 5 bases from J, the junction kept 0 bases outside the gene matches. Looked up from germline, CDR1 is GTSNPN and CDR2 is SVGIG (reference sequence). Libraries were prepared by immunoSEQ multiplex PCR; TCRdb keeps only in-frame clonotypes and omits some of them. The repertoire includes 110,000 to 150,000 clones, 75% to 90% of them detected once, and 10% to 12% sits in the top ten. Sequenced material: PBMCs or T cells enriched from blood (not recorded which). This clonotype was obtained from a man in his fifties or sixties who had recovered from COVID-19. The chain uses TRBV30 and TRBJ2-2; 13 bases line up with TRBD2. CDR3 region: CAWRTSGGTGELFF. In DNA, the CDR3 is TGTGCCTGGAGGACTAGCGGGGGGACCGGGGAGCTGTTTTTT.